The 15 T cell receptor beta chains listed next were all sequenced from one sample in a study of low-dose radiotherapy and immunotherapy resistance in tumors. TRAV- and TRBV-specific primers primed first-strand cDNA, covering alpha and beta chains. It was with a constant-region primer and a V-primer adapter that TCRs were amplified over roughly 19 PCR cycles. TCRdb ran MiXCR on the reads and lists one entry per CDR3 protein. Of tens of thousands of distinct CDR3 sequences in the sample, about 23% were seen once. Time point reported: before trial treatment. Sequencing used PBMCs, obtained before treatment. These receptors were taken from a male donor with prostate cancer.

This chain uses TRBV28 with TRBJ2-5, with 8 nucleotides matching TRBD2. V lost 5 bases, J lost 1 base, and 6 bases stayed unmatched. The CDR3 sequence is 15 residues long. Germline V gene data show CDR1 as MDHEN and CDR2 as SYDVKM. The CDR3 reads CASSGAGASQETQYF. In DNA form, the CDR3 reads TGTGCCAGCAGTGGAGCGGGGGCCAGCCAAGAGACCCAGTACTTC.

This chain links TRBV6-2 or TRBV6-3 with TRBJ1-1; 8 bases align to TRBD1. The CDR3 is 14 amino acids. CDR1 and CDR2 (germline): MNHEY, SVGEGT. V dropped 5 bases and J dropped 7; count of bases not matched to a gene: 9. The CDR3 coding sequence is TGTGCCAGCAGTAAAAACAGGGGGTCGGGTGAAGCTTTCTTT. It is translated as CASSKNRGSGEAFF.

Many counts were recorded for this clonotype. This chain connects TRBV5-4 to TRBJ2-1; 8 bases line up with TRBD2. The CDR3 has 17 amino acids. Germline V gene sequence: CDR1 SGHNT, CDR2 YYREEE (reference sequence). The V gene end was trimmed by 6 bases and the J gene end by 3 bases; junction bases not matched to a gene: 14. Here the CDR3 reads CASNDRAGTSFYNEQFF. For the CDR3, the DNA is TGTGCCAGCAATGACCGAGCCGGGACTAGTTTCTACAATGAGCAGTTCTTC. The variable domain in full, completed from reference TRBV5-4 and TRBJ2-1, reads ETGVTQSPTHLIKTRGQQVTLRCSSQSGHNTVSWYQQALGQGPQFIFQYYREEENGRGNFPPRFSGLQFPNYSSELNVNALELDDSALYLCASNDRAGTSFYNEQFFGPGTRLTVL.

In its sample, this clonotype ranks as medium-sized. The rearrangement joins TRBV4-1 to TRBJ2-7; TRBD2 matches at 12 bases. Germline lookup yields CDR1 MGHRA and CDR2 YSYEKL. The CDR3 runs to 15 residues. V lost 2 bases and J lost 7; bases outside the gene matches: 6. DNA of the CDR3: TGCGCCAGCAGCCAACAGACTAGCGGGAGTCTGGAGCAGTACTTC. Translating gives CASSQQTSGSLEQYF.

This clonotype was detected many times. The chain is built from TRBV2 and TRBJ1-2; D is unclear. The germline V gene has CDR1 SNHLY and CDR2 FYNNEI. Deletions cut 6 bases from V and 4 bases from J, with 12 bases between. The CDR3 totals 13 residues. This chain's CDR3 is CASRISRIYGYTF. The CDR3 coding sequence is TGTGCCAGCAGAATATCCAGGATCTATGGCTACACCTTC.

This clonotype was counted ten times or more. The genes are TRBV12-3 or TRBV12-4 and TRBJ2-1; D remains unclear. V shed 5 bases and J shed 7 bases, with 9 bases lying between them. The CDR3 runs to 12 residues. The CDR3 sequence is CASSPPRNEQFF. The DNA of the CDR3 is TGTGCCAGCAGTCCCCCCCGTAATGAGCAGTTCTTC.

There are many counts of this clonotype. The V gene is TRBV11-2, the J gene TRBJ2-2, with TRBD2 identical over 9 bases. The CDR3 is 16 amino acids. CDR1 is SGHAT and CDR2 is FQNNGV in the germline V gene. V gave up 2 bases and J gave up 7 bases; unmatched junction bases: 8. CDR3 in amino acids: CASSLKAGGAFGELFF. The CDR3 nucleotides read TGTGCCAGCAGCTTAAAGGCGGGGGGGGCCTTCGGGGAGCTGTTTTTT.

The table lists this clonotype with a few counts. The chain is built from TRBV6-1 and TRBJ2-3, with 8 bases aligning to TRBD1. CDR1 is MNHNS, CDR2 SASEGT, per germline. Losses at the gene ends were 3 bases for V and 3 bases for J; bases not matched to a gene: 5. This CDR3 spans 15 amino acids. The CDR3: CASSDRQGSTDTQYF. The CDR3 DNA follows: TGTGCCAGCAGTGACCGACAGGGGAGTACAGATACGCAGTATTTT.

The V and J genes are TRBV7-8 and TRBJ2-3, with D hard to call. Germline CDR1 reads SGHVS; CDR2 reads FQNEAQ. The CDR3 loop spans 11 amino acids. Trimming took 7 bases from V and 5 from J, leaving 7 bases between them. The CDR3 reads CASNSQDTQYF. The CDR3 DNA follows: TGTGCCAGCAATTCGCAAGATACGCAGTATTTT.

The V gene is TRBV5-8, the J gene TRBJ2-7; TRBD1 might be the D (5 bases). The V end was cut by 7 bases, the J end by 3 bases, with 14 bases between. CDR1 is SGHTS, CDR2 YDEGEE, per germline. The CDR3 is made up of 13 amino acids. The CDR3 spells CASPGQILYEQYF. CDR3 nucleotides: TGTGCCAGCCCCGGACAAATTCTCTACGAGCAGTACTTC. Using reference TRBV5-8 and TRBJ2-7 for the parts outside the CDR3, the full variable domain is EAGVTQSPTHLIKTRGQQATLRCSPISGHTSVYWYQQALGLGLQFLLWYDEGEERNRGNFPPRFSGRQFPNYSSELNVNALELEDSALYLCASPGQILYEQYFGPGTRLTVT.

For this clonotype: Being one base from a much bigger clone, this may be a read error. This CDR3 fails to terminate in the conserved phenylalanine or tryptophan, so it likely reflects a read error. V is TRBV20-1 and J is TRBJ2-3, with 10 nucleotides matching TRBD1. The CDR3 has 15 amino acids. From germline, CDR1 is DFQATT and CDR2 SNEGSKA (reference sequence). The junction had 4 bases not matched to a gene; V was cut back by 1 base and J by 3 bases. For the CDR3, the DNA is TGCAGTGCTAGAGTGACAGGGGGCGGGACAGATACGCAGTATTCT. It codes for CSARVTGGGTDTQYS.

Note on this clonotype: A read error is the likely source, as a far larger clone sits one nucleotide away. The chain carries TRBV6-8 and TRBJ1-2, with D tentatively TRBD1 (6 bases). The CDR3 is 15 residues long. The germline CDR1 and CDR2 sequences are MNHGY and SAAAGT. In DNA, the CDR3 is TGTGCCAGTTCTACCTCCGGGACAAACTCCTATGGCTACAGCTTC. This gives the protein CASSTSGTNSYGYSF.

This clonotype occurred many times. The rearrangement joins TRBV20-1 to TRBJ2-1; the D gene could be TRBD1 or TRBD2 (5 bases each). Trimming cost V 5 bases and J 15 bases, with 17 bases left between them. This CDR3 region has 11 residues. The germline CDR1 and CDR2 sequences are DFQATT and SNEGSKA (reference sequence). As DNA, the CDR3 is TGCAGTGCTCTCGTGACCCCGGGGCGGTTCTTC. As protein: CSALVTPGRFF.

The chain uses TRBV28 and TRBJ2-7, with TRBD1 matching 9 bases. CDR3 length equals 15 residues. CDR1 MDHEN and CDR2 SYDVKM come from the germline V gene. J gave up 1 base and V 6 bases, and 7 bases lay outside the gene matches. In DNA, the CDR3 is TGTGCCAGCAGCCCGACCGGGACAGGGTCCTACGAGCAGTACTTC. Protein product: CASSPTGTGSYEQYF.

The table lists this clonotype with many counts. The V and J genes are TRBV5-5 and TRBJ1-5; no firm D call. CDR3 length equals 16 residues. CDR1 and CDR2 (germline): SGHKS, YYEKEE (reference sequence). The germline V and J ends were trimmed by 0 bases and 0 bases, with 10 bases remaining between them. The chain's CDR3 is CASSLDGSYSNQPQHF. In nucleotides, the CDR3 is TGTGCCAGCAGCTTGGATGGCTCATATAGCAATCAGCCCCAGCATTTT.